This TCR beta chain was identified in a study of CD8 T cells in Susac syndrome. Findings and limits, study-wide: No clonal expansion appeared among CD4+ T cells in Susac patients.

Blood CD8+ and CD4+ T cells underwent high-throughput TCR beta sequencing. The germline V gene has CDR1 SQVTM and CDR2 ANQGSEA. Trimming left V 5 bases short and J 2 bases short, with 5 bases between. The CDR3 consists of 11 residues. Reverse transcription used roughly 0.5 to 1 ug RNA and random hexamers. An immunoSEQ multiplex PCR generated amplified TCR beta CDR3 products spanning 54 Vbeta and 13 Jbeta. From the immunoSEQ multiplex PCR reads, TCRdb called clonotypes with MiXCR, one entry per CDR3 protein. The sample has around 190,000 distinct CDR3 sequences, 85% to 95% seen once; the top ten hold approximately 0.11%. In the case of this clonotype: The target antigen is unknown.

Source material: CD4+ T cells from PBMCs. This rearrangement joins TRBV29-1 to TRBJ2-3; D is undetermined. This clonotype was sampled from a human donor with Susac syndrome. This CDR3 reads CSVNPTDTQYF. DNA for the CDR3: TGCAGCGTTAACCCCACAGATACGCAGTATTTT.